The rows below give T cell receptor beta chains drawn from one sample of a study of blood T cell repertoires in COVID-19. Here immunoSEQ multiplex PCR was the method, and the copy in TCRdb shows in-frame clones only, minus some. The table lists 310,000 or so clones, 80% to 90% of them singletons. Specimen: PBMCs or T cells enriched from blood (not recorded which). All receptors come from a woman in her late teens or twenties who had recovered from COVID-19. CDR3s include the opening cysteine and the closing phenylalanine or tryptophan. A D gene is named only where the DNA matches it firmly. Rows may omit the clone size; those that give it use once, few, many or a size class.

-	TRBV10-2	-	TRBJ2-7	TGCGCCAGCATGTCGGTGGCGGGGCTCTCCTACGAGCAGTACTTC	CASMSVAGLSYEQYF
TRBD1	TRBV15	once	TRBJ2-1	TGTGCCACCAGCAGTGGTGGGACAGGGAGGTATGAGCAGTTCTTC	CATSSGGTGRYEQFF
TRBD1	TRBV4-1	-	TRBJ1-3	TGCGCCAGCAGCCAGGCCGGGACAGGGGGAAACACCATATATTTT	CASSQAGTGGNTIYF
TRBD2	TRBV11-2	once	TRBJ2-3	TGTGCCAGCAGCACCGGGACTAGCGGGAACACGTATTTT	CASSTGTSGNTYF
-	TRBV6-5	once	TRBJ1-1	TGTGCCAGCGCAAGGGAGGGTTCGAACACTGAAGCTTTCTTT	CASAREGSNTEAFF
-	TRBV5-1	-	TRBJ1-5	TGCGCCAGCAGCTTGGAGAGGGATTTTTGCGCCCTGTGGGGCAATCAGCCCCAGCATTTT	CASSLERDFCALWGNQPQHF
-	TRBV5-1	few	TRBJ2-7	TGCGCCAGCAGCTTGGGACAAAGCTCCTACGAGCAGTACTTC	CASSLGQSSYEQYF
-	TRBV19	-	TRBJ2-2	TGTGCCAGTAATCCCCAGGTGGAGGTCGGGGAGCTGTTTTTT	CASNPQVEVGELFF
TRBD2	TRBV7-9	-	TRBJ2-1	TGTGCCAGCAGCTTAGAGACTAGCGGGAGCTCGGGGCAGTTCTTC	CASSLETSGSSGQFF
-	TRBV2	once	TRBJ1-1	TGTGCCAGCAGTGACGAGGGGGTGGCTTTCTTT	CASSDEGVAFF
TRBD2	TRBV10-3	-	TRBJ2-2	TGTGCCATCAGCGCCACTAGCGGGGTCACCGGGGAGCTGTTTTTT	CAISATSGVTGELFF
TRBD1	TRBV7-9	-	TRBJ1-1	TGTGCCAGCAGCCCCGCACAGGGGGGCGACACTGAAGCTTTCTTT	CASSPAQGGDTEAFF
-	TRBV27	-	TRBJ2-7	TGTGCCAGCAGTCCCGGGAGCCCCTACGAGCAGTACTTC	CASSPGSPYEQYF
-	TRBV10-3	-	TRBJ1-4	TGTGCCAACCAAAGACAGCTGAGTGAAAAACTGTTTTTT	CANQRQLSEKLFF
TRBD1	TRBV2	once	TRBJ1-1	TGTGCCAGCAGTGACCAGGGGGACACTGAAGCTTTCTTT	CASSDQGDTEAFF
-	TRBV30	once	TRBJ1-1	TGTGCCTGGAGTGTAAGGGGGGGGTACACTGAAGCTTTCTTT	CAWSVRGGYTEAFF
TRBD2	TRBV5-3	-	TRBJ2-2	TGTGCCAGAAGCTTGGGACTAGCGGGAGAGTACGTCGGGGAGCTGTTTTTT	CARSLGLAGEYVGELFF
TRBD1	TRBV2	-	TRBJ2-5	TGTGCCAGCAGGACAGGGTTAGGAGAGACCCAGTACTTC	CASRTGLGETQYF
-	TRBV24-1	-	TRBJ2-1	TGTGCCACCAGTGATTCGGAGAGGCACAATGAGCAGTTCTTC	CATSDSERHNEQFF
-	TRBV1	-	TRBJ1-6	TGCACCAGCAAAACCGCGGGACAGGGGGTTTCTAGAGGTAATTCACCCCTCCACTTT	CTSKTAGQGVSRGNSPLHF
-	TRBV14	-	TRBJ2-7	TGTGCCAGCAGGCAGTCCTCCTCCTACGAGCAGTACTTC	CASRQSSSYEQYF
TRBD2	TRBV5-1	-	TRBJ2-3	TGCGCCAGCAGCTTGGAGGGACTAGGGGCAGATACGCAGTATTTT	CASSLEGLGADTQYF
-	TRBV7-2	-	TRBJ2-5	TGTGCCAGCAGCTTAATGCCTGCAGACAGCACAGGACAAGAGACCCAGTACTTC	CASSLMPADSTGQETQYF
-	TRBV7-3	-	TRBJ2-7	TGTGCCAGCAGCTTAGCAGGGCCCCCCTACGAGCAGTACTTC	CASSLAGPPYEQYF
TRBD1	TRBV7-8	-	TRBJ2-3	TGTGCCAGCAGCTTACATCCGGGACAGAGCACAGATACGCAGTATTTT	CASSLHPGQSTDTQYF
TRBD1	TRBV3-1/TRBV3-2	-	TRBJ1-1	TGTGCCAGCAGCCAAAGGGCATCCGACAGGGGGCGCCGGGAAGCTTTCTTT	CASSQRASDRGRREAFF
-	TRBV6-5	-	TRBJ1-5	TGTGCCAGCACGGGACATTATAGCAATCAGCCCCAGCATTTT	CASTGHYSNQPQHF
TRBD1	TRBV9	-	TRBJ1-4	TGTGCCAGCAGCGCGAGCCGACAGGGGGGTGATGAAAAACTGTTTTTT	CASSASRQGGDEKLFF
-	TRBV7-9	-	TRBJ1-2	TGTGCCAGCAGCTCCACAGGGTTAAACTATGGCTACACCTTC	CASSSTGLNYGYTF
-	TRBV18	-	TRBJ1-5	TGTGCCAGCTCACCGGGCAGGGATCAGCCCCAGCATTTT	CASSPGRDQPQHF
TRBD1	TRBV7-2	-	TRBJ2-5	TGTGCCAGCAGGACAGGGGGGATCGGGACCCAGTACTTC	CASRTGGIGTQYF
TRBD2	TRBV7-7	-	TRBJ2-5	TGTGCTAGCAGTAGACTAGCGGGGGACCAAGAGACCCAGTACTTC	CASSRLAGDQETQYF
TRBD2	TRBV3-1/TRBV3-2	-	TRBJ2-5	TGTGCCAGCAGCTCTCCGGCGGGAGAAGAGACCCAGTACTTC	CASSSPAGEETQYF
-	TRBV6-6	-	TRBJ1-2	TGTGCCAGCAGTGGGGCGGGGGTCATCTATGGCTACACCTTC	CASSGAGVIYGYTF
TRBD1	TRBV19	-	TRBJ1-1	TGTGCCAGTATGATGTCGGGACAGCTTTTAATGAACACTGAAGCTTTCTTT	CASMMSGQLLMNTEAFF
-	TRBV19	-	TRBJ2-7	TGTGCCAGTAGTATAAATCTAGACCTACGTTACGAGCAGTACTTC	CASSINLDLRYEQYF
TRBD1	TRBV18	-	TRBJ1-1	TGTGCCAGCTCACCACAGGGGGCAAGTACTGAAGCTTTCTTT	CASSPQGASTEAFF
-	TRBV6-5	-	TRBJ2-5	TGTGCCAGCAGCCCCGCGGGGGCCGAAGAGACCCAGTACTTC	CASSPAGAEETQYF
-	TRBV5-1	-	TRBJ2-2	TGCGCCAGCAGCCCTCAGGGGAACACCGGGGAGCTGTTTTTT	CASSPQGNTGELFF
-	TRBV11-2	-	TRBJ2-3	TGTGCCAGCAGTCAAAGCAGAGGAGATACGCAGTATTTT	CASSQSRGDTQYF
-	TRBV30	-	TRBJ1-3	TGTGCCTGGAGCTCAGGGGTCATCTCTGGAAACACCATATATTTT	CAWSSGVISGNTIYF
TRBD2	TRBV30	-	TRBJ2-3	TGTGCCTGGAGTGTACGAGCGGGAGGAACAGATACGCAGTATTTT	CAWSVRAGGTDTQYF
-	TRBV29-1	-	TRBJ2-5	TGCAGCTCCACAGGGCCCGGGGGGGAGACCCAGTACTTC	CSSTGPGGETQYF
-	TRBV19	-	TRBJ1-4	TGTGCAAGTCAAGGCTACAGGTGGGAAAAACTGTTTTTT	CASQGYRWEKLFF
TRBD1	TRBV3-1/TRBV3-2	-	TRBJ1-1	TGTGCCAGCAGCCAAGCCGGACAGGCCGCCGAAGCTTTCTTT	CASSQAGQAAEAFF
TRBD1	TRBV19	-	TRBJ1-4	TGTGCCAGTAGTACGGACAGGGAGAAACTGTTTTTT	CASSTDREKLFF
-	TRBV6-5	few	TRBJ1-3	TGTGCCAGCAGCTCCGGGACAAGTTATGGAAACACCATATATTTT	CASSSGTSYGNTIYF
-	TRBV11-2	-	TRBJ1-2	TGTGCCAGCAGCTTAGGTCCAGCTAGCTATGGCTACACCTTC	CASSLGPASYGYTF
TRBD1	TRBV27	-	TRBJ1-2	TGTGCCAGCAGTTCGGAAACAGGGGGCGGCTACACCTTC	CASSSETGGGYTF
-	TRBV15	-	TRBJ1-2	TGTGCCACCAGCAGCCGGACAGAACTAGGCGGCTACACCTTC	CATSSRTELGGYTF
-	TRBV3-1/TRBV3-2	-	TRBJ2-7	TGTGCCAGCAGCCAATACTCTAGCGACTACGAGCAGTACTTC	CASSQYSSDYEQYF
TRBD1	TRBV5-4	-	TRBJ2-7	TGTGCCAGCAGCTTGCGGGACAGGGGGGGCGAGCAGTACTTC	CASSLRDRGGEQYF
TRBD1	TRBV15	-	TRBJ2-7	TGTGCCACCAGCAGGCTGACAGGGGAATACGAGCAGTACTTC	CATSRLTGEYEQYF
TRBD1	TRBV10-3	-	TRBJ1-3	TGTGCCATCAGCCCGACAGGGGCTGGAAACACCATATATTTT	CAISPTGAGNTIYF
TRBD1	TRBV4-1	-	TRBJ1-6	TGCGCCAGCAGCCAGGTCGGACAGGGGTCCTATAATTCACCCCTCCACTTT	CASSQVGQGSYNSPLHF
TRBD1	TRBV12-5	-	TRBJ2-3	TGTGCTAGTGGCCGTGGACAGGGGTCGGATACGCAGTATTTT	CASGRGQGSDTQYF
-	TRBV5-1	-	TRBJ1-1	TGCGCCAGCAGCCCCCCGGGGGGCACTGAAGCTTTCTTT	CASSPPGGTEAFF
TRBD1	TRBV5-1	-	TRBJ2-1	TGCGCCAGCAGCTGGGGACAGGGGGCGGATAATGAGCAGTTCTTC	CASSWGQGADNEQFF
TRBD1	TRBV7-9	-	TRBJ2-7	TGTGCCAGCAGCCTACAGGGGGCGGACGAGCAGTACTTC	CASSLQGADEQYF